The entry below gives a single TCR beta chain sequence along with its context. Antigen specificity is unknown. The data belong to a study of cytomegalovirus exposure and HLA in healthy donors. 13 Jbeta primers and 60 Vbeta primers were used for the PCR. Clones were read by immunoSEQ multiplex PCR, and TCRdb kept only the in-frame ones, dropping some. The sample lists around 180,000 clones; less than 90% were seen once. Germline V lookup: CDR1 SGHVS, CDR2 FNYEAQ. The CDR3 runs to 13 residues. Findings of the study overall: The records held CMV serostatus as the only immune exposure information. Three CMV-associated chains proved CMV antigen-specific in vitro. Most likely, a cluster of highly shared sequence variants arose as a sequencing artifact.

The specimen was PBMCs. J is TRBJ2-5 and V is TRBV7-6, with a possible D match to TRBD2 (5 bases). The J call may be mistaken, given a closer DNA end match to TRBJ2-7. The receptor was derived from a boy aged 10-17 years in good health and CMV-seronegative. CDR3 sequence: CASSLGEGYEQYF. The CDR3 region has the DNA TGTGCCAGCAGCTTAGGTGAGGGATACGAGCAGTACTTC.